The TCR beta chain under discussion was sequenced for a study of beta chain features in type 1 diabetes. General observations from the study: Shorter TCRB CDR3s, moderately but significantly so, were found in Type 1 diabetes patients in all four CD4+ subsets.

Per the germline V gene, CDR1 is SGHAT and CDR2 is FQNNGV. The CDR3 runs to 16 residues. V was pared by 5 bases and J by 4 bases, with 11 bases of the junction left unmatched. The entirety of the isolated RNA underwent reverse transcription, so expressed TCRB transcripts were sequenced. Assay used: immunoSEQ multiplex PCR; TCRdb lists only in-frame clones, some missing. The table has almost 350,000 clones, about a tenth seen once. This clone was detected a few times. Its antigen is not identified. The sequence derives from a man younger than 40 with type 1 diabetes. Sequencing used central memory CD4+ T cells from blood. The rearrangement uses TRBV11-2 and TRBJ1-1, with TRBD1 identical over 9 bases. CDR3 sequence: CASSISGTGLSTEAFF. The DNA for the CDR3 is TGTGCCAGCAGCATATCCGGGACAGGGCTTTCCACTGAAGCTTTCTTT.